Presented here are 6 T cell receptor beta chains from one specimen sequenced in a study of blood T cell repertoires in COVID-19. TCRdb keeps only in-frame clones here, not all; method: immunoSEQ multiplex PCR. This table holds 150,000 or so clones, around nine tenths found once. The sequencing sample was made of peripheral blood. The receptors here all came from a woman aged 70-85 years with COVID-19, enrolled during active disease.

The genes are TRBV9 and TRBJ2-3; D perhaps matches TRBD2 (5 bases). Germline CDR1 SGDLS, CDR2 YYNGEE. This CDR3 has 18 amino acids. The V and J ends lost 4 bases and 2 bases respectively, with 23 bases between them. DNA of the CDR3: TGTGCCAGCAGCCTACTCAACATAGCCGGACTCCTCACAGATACGCAGTATTTT. It encodes CASSLLNIAGLLTDTQYF.

This chain connects TRBV6-5 to TRBJ2-1; D not resolved. CDR1 and CDR2 (germline): MNHEY, SVGAGI. CDR3 length: 14 amino acids. V gave up 2 bases and J gave up 8 bases, with 13 bases separating them. CDR3 DNA sequence: TGTGCCAGCAGTTACGGGCAGTTGAAAGATGAGCAGTTCTTC. The encoded protein is CASSYGQLKDEQFF.

The chain employs TRBV11-1 and TRBJ1-2, with D maybe TRBD1 (6 bases). Between the trimmed V and J ends, which lost 10 bases and 7 bases, there was a span of 16 bases. Germline V lookup: CDR1 SGHAT, CDR2 FQDESV (reference sequence). This CDR3 region has 12 residues. As DNA, the CDR3 is TGTGCCACCGGACAGAGGATCGGTGGCTACACCTTC. Amino acids: CATGQRIGGYTF.

This chain connects TRBV5-6 to TRBJ1-2; 7 bases match TRBD1. The CDR3 loop spans 14 amino acids. In germline, CDR1 is SGHDT, CDR2 YYEEEE. The ends lost 4 bases at V and 2 bases at J; junction bases unmatched: 5. The CDR3 spells CASSRLQGNYGYTF. The CDR3 nucleotides are TGTGCCAGCAGCAGGCTACAGGGGAACTATGGCTACACCTTC.

The chain couples TRBV2 to TRBJ1-5; D is uncertain. The germline V gene has CDR1 SNHLY and CDR2 FYNNEI. The V end lost 6 bases, the J end lost 1 base, and 10 bases lay between the germline ends. The CDR3 loop spans 14 amino acids. The CDR3 DNA reads as TGTGCCAGCAGAGGCGGGATAAGCAATCAGCCCCAGCATTTT. Protein: CASRGGISNQPQHF.

The rearrangement uses TRBV20-1 and TRBJ2-7; no clear D gene. Between the trimmed V and J ends, which lost 6 bases and 5 bases, there was a span of 11 bases. The CDR3 has 11 amino acids. The V gene's germline CDR1 is DFQATT and CDR2 SNEGSKA (reference sequence). The CDR3 coding sequence is TGCAGTGCCCCGGCGGAGCACGAGCAGTACTTC. Protein: CSAPAEHEQYF.